Listed here are 27 T cell receptor beta chains from one sample, sequenced in a study of identical twins. TCRdb recomputed calls from the 5' RACE reads with MiXCR, one row per CDR3 protein. The table shows 450,000 or so distinct CDR3 sequences, with 14% occurring only once. These records were also assigned to another study, of yellow fever vaccine responses in identical twins.

Sample: CD4+ T cells sorted from blood. The receptors here all came from a woman aged 18-30 years in good health.

This clonotype was found a few times. This chain uses TRBV5-6 with TRBJ2-3; tentatively, D is TRBD1 or TRBD2 (5 bases each). Germline V gene data show CDR1 as SGHDT and CDR2 as YYEEEE. V lost 0 bases and J 9 bases, leaving 14 bases between the germline ends. The CDR3 has 14 residues. Here the CDR3 reads CASSLGDPRGTQYF. The CDR3 nucleotides read TGTGCCAGCAGCTTGGGGGACCCGAGAGGGACGCAGTATTTT.

This chain connects TRBV10-3 to TRBJ2-4, with D maybe TRBD1 (5 bases). From germline, CDR1 is ENHRY and CDR2 SYGVKD. Trimming stripped 2 bases from V and 2 bases from J, with 7 bases between. This CDR3 has 14 residues. The CDR3, as DNA: TGTGCCATCAGTGAGGCAGGGACCAAAAACATTCAGTACTTC. It specifies CAISEAGTKNIQYF.

The rearrangement joins TRBV7-2 to TRBJ2-2; TRBD2 agrees at 7 bases. CDR1 and CDR2 from the germline V gene are SGHTA and FQGNSA. There are 17 residues in the CDR3. With 0 bases clipped from V and 3 bases from J, the junction kept 7 bases outside the gene matches. CDR3 bases: TGTGCCAGCAGCTTAGCTCGAGCGGGGTCGGACACCGGGGAGCTGTTTTTT. It codes for CASSLARAGSDTGELFF.

This clonotype came up a few times. The CDR3 DNA reads as TGTGCCAGCAGCCAGGAACAGGGGAACACCGGGGAGCTGTTTTTT. Amino acids: CASSQEQGNTGELFF. V gene TRBV3-1 combines with J gene TRBJ2-2; D may be TRBD1 (6 bases). The V end lost 3 bases, the J end lost 1 base, and 9 bases lay between the germline ends. The CDR3 runs 15 residues. The V gene's germline CDR1 is LGHDT and CDR2 YNNKEL (reference sequence).

This clonotype has just a few counts. For the CDR3, the DNA is TGTGCCAGCAGCGTAGGACCAGGGGCCGATGAGCAGTTCTTC. This translates into CASSVGPGADEQFF. The V and J genes are TRBV9 and TRBJ2-1, with a weak D call TRBD1 (6 bases). The CDR3 is made up of 14 amino acids. Germline V gene lookup returns CDR1 SGDLS and CDR2 YYNGEE. Trimming left V 0 bases short and J 8 bases short, with 12 bases between.

This clonotype was seen only a few times. The chain couples TRBV4-3 to TRBJ1-1; weak D call: TRBD1 (5 bases). The CDR3 runs 13 residues. Trimming took 4 bases from V and 3 from J, leaving 9 bases between them. The germline gives CDR1 LGHNA, CDR2 YSLEER. The CDR3 DNA reads TGCGCCAGCAGCCCAGGGTTTGACACTGAAGCTTTCTTT. Its protein is CASSPGFDTEAFF.

The V call is TRBV7-9, the J call TRBJ1-4; D is unresolved. Germline V gene sequence: CDR1 SEHNR, CDR2 FQNEAQ (reference sequence). The V end lost 4 bases, the J end lost 7 bases, and 4 bases lay between the germline ends. The CDR3 runs 11 residues. CDR3 in amino acids: CASSSPEKLFF. The CDR3 nucleotides read TGTGCCAGCAGCTCCCCTGAAAAACTGTTTTTT. Drawing the rest from reference TRBV7-9 and TRBJ1-4, the complete variable domain is DTGVSQNPRHKITKRGQNVTFRCDPISEHNRLYWYRQTLGQGPEFLTYFQNEAQLEKSRLLSDRFSAERPKGSFSTLEIQRTEQGDSAMYLCASSSPEKLFFGSGTQLSVL.

The V and J genes are TRBV6-2 or TRBV6-3 and TRBJ2-7, with TRBD1 matching over 7 bases. J gave up 4 bases and V 0 bases, and 6 bases lay outside the gene matches. CDR3 size: 15 residues. The germline V gene has CDR1 MNHEY and CDR2 SVGEGT. The CDR3 nucleotides are TGTGCCAGCAGTTACTCCGACAGGGCGGGTTACGAGCAGTACTTC. Its translation: CASSYSDRAGYEQYF.

Note on this clonotype: At one of its ends the junction is not consistent with the germline gene, which may arise from a read error. V gene TRBV10-3 combines with J gene TRBJ2-5, with D possibly TRBD1 on 6 matching bases. The length of the CDR3 is 13 residues. Germline CDR1 ENHRY, CDR2 SYGVKD. CDR3 sequence (DNA): TGTGCCATCAGTGAGTTCTGGGACACCGTTTTGGACTTC. As protein: CAISEFWDTVLDF.

This clonotype was counted a few times. The V call is TRBV20-1, the J call TRBJ2-1; D is unresolved. CDR3 length equals 15 residues. Germline CDR1 DFQATT, CDR2 SNEGSKA (reference sequence). CDR3 sequence reads: CSSLFGYSSYNEQFF. DNA of the CDR3: TGCAGCTCATTATTCGGGTACAGCTCCTACAATGAGCAGTTCTTC.

This clonotype was picked up a small number of times. V and J are TRBV28 and TRBJ1-1; tentative D call: TRBD1 (6 bases). From germline, CDR1 is MDHEN and CDR2 SYDVKM. This CDR3 is built from 12 residues. V lost 6 bases and J 6 bases, leaving 11 bases between the germline ends. CDR3 region: CASRTGLAEAFF. CDR3 nucleotides: TGTGCCAGCAGAACAGGGTTGGCTGAAGCTTTCTTT.

This clonotype was seen many times. This sequence joins TRBV12-3 or TRBV12-4 and TRBJ1-5; TRBD1 matches 7 bases. J gave up 6 bases and V 5 bases, and 13 bases lay outside the gene matches. The CDR3 loop spans 16 amino acids. The CDR3: CASSLITKGAGQPQHF. DNA for the CDR3: TGTGCCAGCAGTCTAATAACCAAGGGGGCCGGTCAGCCCCAGCATTTT.

There are a few counts of this clonotype. The V gene is TRBV7-9, the J gene TRBJ2-7; 7 nucleotides align to TRBD2. The CDR3 loop spans 15 amino acids. The germline CDR1 and CDR2 sequences are SEHNR and FQNEAQ (reference sequence). The trim removed 6 bases at V and 1 base at J, leaving 9 bases unmatched. CDR3 sequence reads: CASSLTAGESYEQYF. The CDR3 coding sequence is TGTGCCAGCAGTCTAACTGCGGGGGAATCCTACGAGCAGTACTTC.

This clonotype showed up just once. The chain is built from TRBV4-2 and TRBJ2-7; 7 bases are shared with TRBD2. CDR3 size: 19 residues. After removal of 0 bases from V and 0 bases from J, the junction contained 14 bases not matched to a gene. Germline V CDR1 and CDR2: LGHNA, YNFKEQ. The CDR3 bases are TGTGCCAGCAGCCAAGATTTTAGGATAGCGGGTCAAAACTCCTACGAGCAGTACTTC. It encodes CASSQDFRIAGQNSYEQYF.

This chain connects TRBV4-3 to TRBJ2-1; 9 bases fit TRBD2. Trimming removed 2 bases from V and 0 bases from J; junction bases left unmatched: 5. The CDR3 length is 17 residues. Germline lookup yields CDR1 LGHNA and CDR2 YSLEER. DNA of the CDR3: TGCGCCAGCAGCCAATTTAGCGGGAGCAGCTCCTACAATGAGCAGTTCTTC. Translating it yields CASSQFSGSSSYNEQFF.

This clonotype occurred a few times. This rearrangement joins TRBV25-1 to TRBJ2-5; 11 nucleotides match TRBD1. Germline V gene data show CDR1 as MGHDK and CDR2 as SYGVNS. With V trimmed by 5 bases and J by 5 bases, 7 bases remained unmatched. This CDR3 spans 15 amino acids. The CDR3 coding sequence is TGTGCCAGCAGTCCCCGGACAGGGGGCACGGAGACCCAGTACTTC. The encoded protein is CASSPRTGGTETQYF.

The chain uses TRBV12-5 and TRBJ2-2; 16 nucleotides align to TRBD2. The V gene end was trimmed by 0 bases and the J gene end by 6 bases; junction bases not matched to a gene: 10. The CDR3 runs to 20 residues. From germline, CDR1 is LGHNT and CDR2 FRNRAP. The CDR3 loop is CASGLVLETGTSGRAGELFF. CDR3 nucleotides: TGTGCTAGTGGTTTGGTACTCGAGACCGGGACTAGCGGGAGGGCCGGGGAGCTGTTTTTT.

This clonotype turned up a few times. CDR3 sequence reads: CSAPKGSLSSYEQYF. In DNA, the CDR3 is TGCAGTGCTCCAAAGGGCAGCCTTAGCTCCTACGAGCAGTACTTC. J is TRBJ2-7 and V is TRBV20-1; D gene unclear. The CDR3 sequence is 15 residues long. Trimming removed 5 bases from V and 0 bases from J, with 17 bases in between. Germline V gene sequence: CDR1 DFQATT, CDR2 SNEGSKA (reference sequence).

This chain uses TRBV30 with TRBJ1-1; D is possibly TRBD1 (5 bases). Germline CDR1 reads GTSNPN; CDR2 reads SVGIG (reference sequence). The CDR3 spans 13 residues. Between the trimmed V and J ends, which lost 0 bases and 6 bases, there was a span of 11 bases. CDR3 sequence (DNA): TGTGCCTGGAGTGTAAGGGGAAACGCTGAAGCTTTCTTT. Amino acid sequence: CAWSVRGNAEAFF.

This clonotype was counted many times. V is TRBV14 and J is TRBJ2-3; unclear D gene. The CDR3 length is 14 residues. Looked up from germline, CDR1 is SGHDN and CDR2 is FVKESK. The V gene lost 2 bases and the J gene lost 0 bases, with 6 bases spanning the gap. CDR3 region: CASSQPLSTDTQYF. The CDR3 DNA follows: TGTGCCAGCAGCCAACCCCTCAGCACAGATACGCAGTATTTT.

This clonotype was counted ten times or more. This rearrangement joins TRBV5-1 to TRBJ2-7; unclear D gene. CDR1 and CDR2 from the germline V gene are SGHRS and YFSETQ. This CDR3 is built from 13 residues. V was trimmed by 0 bases and J by 3 bases, leaving 7 bases between them. The CDR3 loop is CASSLAPFYEQYF. DNA for the CDR3: TGCGCCAGCAGCTTGGCCCCTTTCTACGAGCAGTACTTC.

This clonotype was counted many times. CDR3 sequence reads: CASSFAGPQETQYF. The CDR3 DNA reads TGTGCCAGCAGCTTCGCCGGGCCCCAAGAGACCCAGTACTTC. This chain connects TRBV7-2 to TRBJ2-5; D unresolved. V was pared by 3 bases and J by 1 base, with 9 bases between. Germline CDR1 and CDR2: SGHTA and FQGNSA. The CDR3 has 14 amino acids. Based on the CDR3 plus reference TRBV7-2 and TRBJ2-5, the full variable domain is GAGVSQSPSNKVTEKGKDVELRCDPISGHTALYWYRQSLGQGLEFLIYFQGNSAPDKSGLPSDRFSAERTGGSVSTLTIQRTQQEDSAVYLCASSFAGPQETQYFGPGTRLLVL.

This clonotype turned up a few times. This chain connects TRBV5-8 to TRBJ2-2; D is unclear. Germline values: CDR1 SGHTS, CDR2 YDEGEE. Trimming removed 0 bases at V and 5 bases at J, with 8 bases between. CDR3 size: 14 residues. CDR3 sequence reads: CASSLDRRTGELFF. The DNA for the CDR3 is TGTGCCAGCAGCTTGGACAGAAGGACCGGGGAGCTGTTTTTT.

With respect to this clonotype: Sequence at one end of the junction differs from germline and may be a read error. The chain combines TRBV7-2 with TRBJ2-5; 10 bases align to TRBD2. This CDR3 is built from 17 residues. Germline CDR1 and CDR2: SGHTA and FQGNSA. CDR3 sequence (DNA): TGTGCCAGCACCTTACGAACTAGCGGGAACGGCGTCGAGACCCAGTACTTC. Translating gives CASTLRTSGNGVETQYF.

This clonotype was seen ten or more times. The J gene is TRBJ2-5, the V gene TRBV7-9; maybe TRBD2 (6 bases). CDR1 is SEHNR and CDR2 is FQNEAQ in the germline V gene (reference sequence). The CDR3 totals 13 residues. Between the trimmed V and J ends, which lost 5 bases and 2 bases, there was a span of 9 bases. CDR3 amino acids: CASSRDFQETQYF. CDR3 DNA: TGTGCCAGCAGCCGGGACTTTCAAGAGACCCAGTACTTC.

The chain uses TRBV2 and TRBJ2-1, with 7 bases matching TRBD2. This CDR3 comprises 14 residues. J lost 0 bases, V lost 7 bases, and 3 bases had no gene match. Germline V lookup: CDR1 SNHLY, CDR2 FYNNEI. The CDR3 region has the DNA TGTGCCAGCAATCCTAGCGGCTCCTACAATGAGCAGTTCTTC. It is translated as CASNPSGSYNEQFF.

V and J are TRBV6-4 and TRBJ2-7, with D unresolved. Germline assignment: CDR1 MRHNA and CDR2 SNTAGT. Trimming stripped 4 bases from V and 4 bases from J, with 2 bases between. The CDR3 loop spans 10 amino acids. The CDR3 here is CASSAYEQYF. The CDR3 DNA reads as TGTGCCAGCAGTGCATACGAGCAGTACTTC.